A single sample gave rise to the 22 T cell receptor beta chains below, sequenced in a study of blood T cell repertoires in COVID-19. The data were produced by immunoSEQ multiplex PCR, yet TCRdb's version contains in-frame clones alone and is incomplete. The data contain around 140,000 clones, around 88% of them singletons. The specimen sequenced was peripheral blood. All receptors derive from a man in his 60s with active or convalescent COVID-19.

The chain is built from TRBV12-3 or TRBV12-4 and TRBJ2-7; TRBD1 might be the D (6 bases). V was trimmed by 2 bases and J by 5 bases, leaving 10 bases between them. CDR3 size: 13 residues. CDR3 loop: CASSLYRDDEQYF. CDR3 DNA sequence: TGTGCCAGCAGTTTATACAGGGATGACGAGCAGTACTTC.

The CDR3 nucleotides read TGTGCCAGCAGCGCGAGGCAAGCTTACAATGAGCAGTTCTTC. It translates to CASSARQAYNEQFF. The gene calls are TRBV7-2 and TRBJ2-1; D remains unclear. Germline V lookup: CDR1 SGHTA, CDR2 FQGNSA. Trimming removed 5 bases at V and 4 bases at J, with 12 bases between. The CDR3 totals 14 residues.

This rearrangement joins TRBV7-8 to TRBJ2-6; the D gene is possibly TRBD2 (5 bases). CDR1 SGHVS and CDR2 FQNEAQ come from the germline V gene. V shed 5 bases and J shed 0 bases, with 14 bases lying between them. The CDR3 is made up of 17 amino acids. The CDR3 region has the DNA TGTGCCAGCAGCCTATATCCCCGGGACTCTGGGGCCAACGTCCTGACTTTC. Its translation is CASSLYPRDSGANVLTF.

The CDR3 coding sequence is TGTGCCAGTAGTGCGGACAGTATCAATCAGCCCCAGCATTTT. This gives the protein CASSADSINQPQHF. This chain uses TRBV19 with TRBJ1-5, with a tentative D call TRBD1 (6 bases). This CDR3 has 14 residues. Between the trimmed V and J ends, which lost 5 bases and 3 bases, there was a span of 11 bases. In germline, CDR1 is LNHDA, CDR2 SQIVND (reference sequence).

The rearrangement uses TRBV7-8 and TRBJ1-5; D uncertain. Trimming cost V 1 base and J 1 base, with 11 bases left between them. Per the germline V gene, CDR1 is SGHVS and CDR2 is FQNEAQ. The CDR3 is 16 amino acids. The CDR3 reads CASSLEAAGSNQPQHF. DNA for the CDR3: TGTGCCAGCAGCTTAGAGGCGGCCGGGAGCAATCAGCCCCAGCATTTT.

J is TRBJ2-7 and V is TRBV7-2, with unresolved D. Germline V gene data show CDR1 as SGHTA and CDR2 as FQGNSA. Trimming cost V 2 bases and J 4 bases, with 9 bases left between them. There are 13 residues in the CDR3. CDR3 nucleotide sequence: TGTGCCAGCAGCTTATTGAGAGAGTACGAGCAGTACTTC. Translating it yields CASSLLREYEQYF.

The chain joins TRBV29-1 to TRBJ1-1, with D possibly TRBD1 on 6 matching bases. Germline V gene data show CDR1 as SQVTM and CDR2 as ANQGSEA. With 1 base removed from V and 3 bases from J, the gap between germline ends came to 6 bases. The CDR3 contains 12 residues. The CDR3 here is CSVEGTDTEAFF. Written as DNA, the CDR3 is TGCAGCGTTGAAGGGACAGACACTGAAGCTTTCTTT. Looking up the rest from reference TRBV29-1 and TRBJ1-1 gives the full variable domain: SAVISQKPSRDICQRGTSLTIQCQVDSQVTMMFWYRQQPGQSLTLIATANQGSEATYESGFVIDKFPISRPNLTFSTLTVSNMSPEDSSIYLCSVEGTDTEAFFGQGTRLTVV.

V usage is TRBV2 and J usage is TRBJ2-1, with D unclear. The V end was cut by 6 bases, the J end by 9 bases, with 18 bases between. Germline CDR1 and CDR2: SNHLY and FYNNEI. The CDR3 sequence is 14 residues long. CDR3 loop: CASRRQLGLGEQFF. In DNA form, the CDR3 reads TGTGCCAGCAGGAGGCAGTTGGGTCTCGGTGAGCAGTTCTTC.

V and J are TRBV12-5 and TRBJ1-1; D is unclear. The V and J ends lost 1 base and 3 bases respectively, with 6 bases between them. The CDR3 spans 13 residues. Germline-derived CDR1 and CDR2 are LGHNT and FRNRAP. The DNA for the CDR3 is TGTGCTAGTGGTTTGGGATCGGACACTGAAGCTTTCTTT. It translates to CASGLGSDTEAFF.

This chain links TRBV28 with TRBJ2-7; D remains unclear. The CDR3 is 15 residues long. Looked up from germline, CDR1 is MDHEN and CDR2 is SYDVKM. V was clipped by 2 bases and J by 3 bases, with 14 bases between them. The CDR3 nucleotides are TGTGCCAGCAGTTTAAGGTCCGACACTTTCTACGAGCAGTACTTC. Protein sequence: CASSLRSDTFYEQYF.

This clone appeared once. V gene TRBV28 combines with J gene TRBJ1-5; 9 nucleotides align to TRBD1. The trim removed 2 bases at V and 11 bases at J, leaving 10 bases unmatched. The V gene's germline CDR1 is MDHEN and CDR2 SYDVKM. The CDR3 totals 15 residues. The CDR3 loop is CASSLGRQGGVAQHF. CDR3 nucleotides: TGTGCCAGCAGTTTAGGTCGACAGGGGGGGGTGGCCCAGCATTTT.

This sequence joins TRBV28 and TRBJ2-1; 7 bases align to TRBD2. CDR3 length: 13 residues. The germline V gene has CDR1 MDHEN and CDR2 SYDVKM. V gave up 2 bases and J gave up 9 bases; unmatched junction bases: 4. The CDR3 region is CASSLMGGGEQFF. The CDR3 DNA follows: TGTGCCAGCAGTTTAATGGGCGGGGGTGAGCAGTTCTTC.

This clone was observed once. CDR3 loop: CASNTGTEYNEQFF. The CDR3 coding sequence is TGTGCCAGCAACACCGGGACAGAGTACAATGAGCAGTTCTTC. This chain links TRBV5-8 with TRBJ2-1, with 7 nucleotides matching TRBD1. The CDR3 length is 14 residues. In germline, CDR1 is SGHTS, CDR2 YDEGEE. J gave up 4 bases and V 6 bases, and 7 bases lay outside the gene matches.

The chain uses TRBV6-5 and TRBJ2-7, with a tentative D call TRBD2 (5 bases). Germline V CDR1 and CDR2: MNHEY, SVGAGI. Trimming pared 10 bases from V and 5 bases from J, leaving 21 bases between. The CDR3 has 14 residues. CDR3 bases: TGTGCCACCGCGGACTGGGGTCCTGTACACGAGCAGTACTTC. Its protein is CATADWGPVHEQYF.

This clone showed up just once. In nucleotides, the CDR3 is TGTGCCAGCAGCTCCCTACCGGGACTAGCGGGAGAGGCAGATACGCAGTATTTT. Its protein is CASSSLPGLAGEADTQYF. The V and J genes are TRBV7-9 and TRBJ2-3, with 14 bases lining up with TRBD2. This CDR3 is built from 18 residues. Per germline, CDR1 SEHNR and CDR2 FQNEAQ (reference sequence). With V trimmed by 4 bases and J by 4 bases, 10 bases remained unmatched.

The chain has TRBV7-6 and TRBJ2-7; 7 bases agree with TRBD1. The length of the CDR3 is 14 residues. CDR1 is SGHVS, CDR2 FNYEAQ, per germline. The junction had 4 bases not matched to a gene; V was cut back by 0 bases and J by 5 bases. DNA for the CDR3: TGTGCCAGCAGCTTAGCCCAAGGGGGCCACGAGCAGTACTTC. The encoded protein is CASSLAQGGHEQYF.

The chain couples TRBV28 to TRBJ1-5, with TRBD1 matching over 8 bases. CDR3 length: 15 amino acids. After removal of 2 bases from V and 7 bases from J, the junction contained 7 bases not matched to a gene. Germline CDR1 reads MDHEN; CDR2 reads SYDVKM. CDR3 nucleotides: TGTGCCAGCAGTTTACCGACAGGGGACGGCCAGCCCCAGCATTTT. Protein product: CASSLPTGDGQPQHF.

This clone came up once. V and J are TRBV5-4 and TRBJ1-1; D might be TRBD1 (5 bases). The CDR3 runs 13 residues. Germline lookup yields CDR1 SGHNT and CDR2 YYREEE (reference sequence). Trimming stripped 1 base from V and 3 bases from J, with 7 bases between. CDR3 protein: CASSLTGDTEAFF. CDR3 DNA sequence: TGTGCCAGCAGCTTGACAGGAGACACTGAAGCTTTCTTT.

The rearrangement joins TRBV5-1 to TRBJ2-7; possibly TRBD2 for D (5 bases). With 0 bases removed from V and 9 bases from J, the gap between germline ends came to 13 bases. The CDR3 contains 13 residues. CDR1 and CDR2 (germline): SGHRS, YFSETQ. CDR3 DNA sequence: TGCGCCAGCAGCTTGGAAGGGCGGGCTGGGCAGTACTTC. Translating it yields CASSLEGRAGQYF.

This sequence joins TRBV18 and TRBJ1-5, with TRBD1 matching 9 bases. The CDR3 spans 14 residues. Looked up from germline, CDR1 is KGHSH and CDR2 is LQKENI. After removal of 3 bases from V and 5 bases from J, the junction contained 2 bases not matched to a gene. CDR3 coding DNA: TGTGCCAGCTCACCGACAGGGGGAGATCAGCCCCAGCATTTT. This encodes CASSPTGGDQPQHF.

The CDR3 reads CSGGRGYEKLFF. In DNA form, the CDR3 reads TGCAGCGGAGGCAGGGGGTATGAAAAACTGTTTTTT. J is TRBJ1-4 and V is TRBV29-1, with 7 bases lining up with TRBD1. The V and J ends lost 7 bases and 6 bases, in that order; junction bases with no gene match: 5. The CDR3 is made up of 12 amino acids. Germline-derived CDR1 and CDR2 are SQVTM and ANQGSEA.

This clone was recorded once. The chain links TRBV4-1 to TRBJ2-5; tentatively, D is TRBD1 (5 bases). Germline V lookup: CDR1 MGHRA, CDR2 YSYEKL. Trimming removed 4 bases at V and 2 bases at J, with 14 bases between. CDR3 size: 15 residues. In DNA form, the CDR3 reads TGCGCCAGCAGCCGTGCACCGACAGAACAAGAGACCCAGTACTTC. Translating gives CASSRAPTEQETQYF.